One sample yielded the 8 T cell receptor beta chains listed below, sequenced in a study of blood T cell repertoires in COVID-19. Some clones are missing from TCRdb's copy, which holds only in-frame ones; the method was immunoSEQ multiplex PCR. Of about 300,000 clones in the sample, around 86% are singletons; the top ten hold about an eighth. The sequenced sample consisted of peripheral blood. All receptors derive from a human donor in a cohort sampled during active COVID-19.

As to this clone: The junction departs from the called germline gene at one end, perhaps through a read error. The chain carries TRBV19 and TRBJ1-5; D may be TRBD1 (6 bases). The CDR3 extends over 14 amino acids. CDR1 and CDR2 (germline): LNHDA, SQIVND (reference sequence). The DNA of the CDR3 is TGTGCCAGTACAGGACAGTTTAGCCATCAGCCCCAGCATTTT. Translating gives CASTGQFSHQPQHF.

The gene calls are TRBV19 and TRBJ2-7; 9 bases are shared with TRBD2. V gave up 5 bases and J gave up 1 base; unmatched junction bases: 6. Germline CDR1 LNHDA, CDR2 SQIVND (reference sequence). The CDR3 is 15 amino acids. The CDR3 DNA is TGTGCCAGTAGTTCTCGGACTAGCGAGTCCTACGAGCAGTACTTC. It translates to CASSSRTSESYEQYF.

V gene TRBV21-1 combines with J gene TRBJ1-3. TRBV21-1 is labeled a pseudogene. CDR3 length: 19 residues. The CDR3 coding sequence is TGTGCCAGCAGCACCCCTCTTAGGCAGGTATTAGCGTCTGGAAACACCATATATTTT. Its translation: CASSTPLRQVLASGNTIYF.

This chain joins TRBV12-2 and TRBJ2-1; TRBD1 is the table's D call and was not checked against the DNA. TRBV12-2 is given as a pseudogene. This CDR3 comprises 18 residues. CDR3 residues: CASRRPTGTASSYNEQFF. CDR3 nucleotide sequence: TGTGCAAGTCGACGACCGACAGGGACGGCTAGCTCCTACAATGAGCAGTTCTTC.

The V call is TRBV18, the J call TRBJ1-1, with no clear D. CDR3 size: 13 residues. Trimming removed 4 bases at V and 0 bases at J, with 6 bases between. Germline V lookup: CDR1 KGHSH, CDR2 LQKENI. CDR3 bases: TGTGCCAGCTCACGAGTTATGAACACTGAAGCTTTCTTT. Translated: CASSRVMNTEAFF.

The chain carries TRBV9 and TRBJ2-2; 10 nucleotides agree with TRBD2. J lost 5 bases, V lost 0 bases, and 10 bases had no gene match. The CDR3 is made up of 18 amino acids. CDR1 and CDR2 from the germline V gene are SGDLS and YYNGEE. CDR3 in DNA: TGTGCCAGCAGCGTAGTCGCTAGCGGGAGTTCGTCTACCGGGGAGCTGTTTTTT. This translates into CASSVVASGSSSTGELFF.

V usage is TRBV11-1 and J usage is TRBJ1-2; D not certain. CDR3 length equals 13 residues. Looked up from germline, CDR1 is SGHAT and CDR2 is FQDESV (reference sequence). Trimming removed 2 bases from V and 6 bases from J, with 10 bases in between. The chain's CDR3 is CASSLISGDGYTF. In DNA form, the CDR3 reads TGTGCCAGCAGCTTAATCTCAGGTGATGGCTACACCTTC.

The chain couples TRBV12-3 or TRBV12-4 to TRBJ2-1; 7 nucleotides align to TRBD1. The CDR3 extends over 13 amino acids. V shed 6 bases and J 9 bases; nucleotides not matched to a gene: 8. CDR3 residues: CASRTTGYFEQFF. CDR3 nucleotide sequence: TGTGCCAGCAGGACGACAGGGTATTTTGAGCAGTTCTTC.